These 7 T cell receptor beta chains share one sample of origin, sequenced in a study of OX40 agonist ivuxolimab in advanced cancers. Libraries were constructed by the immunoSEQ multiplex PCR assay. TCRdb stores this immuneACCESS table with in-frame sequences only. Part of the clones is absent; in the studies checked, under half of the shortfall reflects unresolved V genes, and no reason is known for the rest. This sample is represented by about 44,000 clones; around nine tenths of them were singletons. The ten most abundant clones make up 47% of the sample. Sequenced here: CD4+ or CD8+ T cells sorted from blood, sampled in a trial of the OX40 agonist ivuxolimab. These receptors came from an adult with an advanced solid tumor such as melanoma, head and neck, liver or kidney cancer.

For the CDR3, the DNA is TGTGCCAGCAGCTTAGTCGAGGGTTCAGAGGATGAAAAACTGTTTTTT. Residues: CASSLVEGSEDEKLFF. V and J are TRBV7-6 and TRBJ1-4; no definite D call. The CDR3 sequence is 16 residues long. CDR1 SGHVS and CDR2 FNYEAQ come from the germline V gene. The germline V and J ends were trimmed by 1 base and 6 bases, with 15 bases remaining between them.

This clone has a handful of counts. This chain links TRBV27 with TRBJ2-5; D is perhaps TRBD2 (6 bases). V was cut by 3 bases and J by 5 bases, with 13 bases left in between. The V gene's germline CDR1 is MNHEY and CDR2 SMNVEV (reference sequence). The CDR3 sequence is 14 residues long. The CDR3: CASSLRQGGETQYF. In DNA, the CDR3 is TGTGCCAGCAGTTTGAGGCAGGGAGGCGAGACCCAGTACTTC.

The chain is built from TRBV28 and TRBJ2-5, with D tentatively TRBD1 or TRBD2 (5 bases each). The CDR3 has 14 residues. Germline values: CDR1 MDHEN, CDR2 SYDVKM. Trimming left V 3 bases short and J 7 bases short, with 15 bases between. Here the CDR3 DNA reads TGTGCCAGCAGTTTGGGACGGAGTTACCGGACCCAGTACTTC. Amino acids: CASSLGRSYRTQYF.

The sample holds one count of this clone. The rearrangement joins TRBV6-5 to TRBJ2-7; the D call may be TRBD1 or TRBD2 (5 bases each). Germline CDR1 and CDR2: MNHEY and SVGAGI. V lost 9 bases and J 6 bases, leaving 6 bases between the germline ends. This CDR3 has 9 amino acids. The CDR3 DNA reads TGTGCCAGTGGGACCGAGCAGTACTTC. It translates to CASGTEQYF.

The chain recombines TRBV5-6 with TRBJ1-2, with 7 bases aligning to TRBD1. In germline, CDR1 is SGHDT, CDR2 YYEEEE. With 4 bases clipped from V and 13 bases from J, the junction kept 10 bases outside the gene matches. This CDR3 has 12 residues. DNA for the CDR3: TGTGCCAGCAGCCCCGGGACAGCCAAGGGCACCTTC. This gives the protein CASSPGTAKGTF.

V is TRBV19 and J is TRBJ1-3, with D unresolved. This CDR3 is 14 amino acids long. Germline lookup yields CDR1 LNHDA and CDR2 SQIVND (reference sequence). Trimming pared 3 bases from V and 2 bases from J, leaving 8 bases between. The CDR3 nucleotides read TGTGCCAGTAGTATCGATCCCCCTGGAAACACCATATATTTT. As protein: CASSIDPPGNTIYF.

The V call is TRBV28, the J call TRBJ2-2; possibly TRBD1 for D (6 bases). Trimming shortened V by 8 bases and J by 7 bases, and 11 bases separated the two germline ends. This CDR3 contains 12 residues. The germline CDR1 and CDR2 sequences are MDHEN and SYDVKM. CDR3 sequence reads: CASAQGNGELFF. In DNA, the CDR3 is TGTGCCAGCGCACAGGGTAACGGGGAGCTGTTTTTT.